This TCR beta chain was retrieved from a study of OX40 agonist ivuxolimab in advanced cancers. About the study: Of the participants, 40% had some prior anti-PD-1, anti-PD-L1 or anti-CTLA-4 therapy, which was allowed.

Findings and caveats of the study: Blood T cells, both CD4+ and CD8+, expanded clonally by week 6 at 0.1 to 3.0 mg/kg.

With respect to this clone: The antigen remains unidentified.

J was trimmed by 4 bases and V by 2 bases; bases with no gene match: 6. The CDR3 is made up of 16 amino acids. In germline, CDR1 is SGHRS, CDR2 YFSETQ. The data were produced by immunoSEQ multiplex PCR, yet TCRdb's version contains in-frame clones alone and is incomplete. The profile covers tens of thousands of clones, with about 90% appearing a single time and around 16% taken by the ten largest. This clonotype originated in an adult with an advanced solid tumor such as melanoma, head and neck, liver or kidney cancer. This specimen was CD4+ or CD8+ T cells sorted from blood, taken in a trial of the OX40 agonist ivuxolimab. This rearrangement joins TRBV5-1 to TRBJ2-2; 9 bases align to TRBD2. CDR3 nucleotides: TGCGCCAGCAGCTTTAACCCAGCGGGGGGCACCGGGGAGCTGTTTTTT. Amino acid sequence: CASSFNPAGGTGELFF.